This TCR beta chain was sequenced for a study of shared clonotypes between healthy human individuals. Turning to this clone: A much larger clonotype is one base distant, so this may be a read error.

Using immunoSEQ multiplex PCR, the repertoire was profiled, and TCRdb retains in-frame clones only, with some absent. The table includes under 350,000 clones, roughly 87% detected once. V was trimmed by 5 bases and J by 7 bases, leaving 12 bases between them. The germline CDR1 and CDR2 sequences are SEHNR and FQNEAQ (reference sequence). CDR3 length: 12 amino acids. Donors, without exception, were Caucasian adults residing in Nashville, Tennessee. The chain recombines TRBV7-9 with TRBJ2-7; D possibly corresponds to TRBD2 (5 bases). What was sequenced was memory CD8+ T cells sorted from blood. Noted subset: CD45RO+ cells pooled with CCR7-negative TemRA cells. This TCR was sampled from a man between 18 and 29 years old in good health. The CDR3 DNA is TGTGCCAGCAGCCCCGGGGTTGGGGAGCAGTACTTC. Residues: CASSPGVGEQYF.